This entry lists 17 T cell receptor beta chains sequenced from one sample in a study of shared clonotypes between healthy human individuals. Generated by immunoSEQ multiplex PCR, the TCRdb table keeps only in-frame clones and is missing some. The sample includes some 1,400,000 clones, roughly 95% of them seen just once. Sample: naive CD4+ T cells sorted from blood. Specified subset: CD45RA+ positively selected. These receptors were obtained from a man aged 30 to 39 in good health.

This sequence joins TRBV2 and TRBJ1-2; tentatively, D is TRBD1 (5 bases). V dropped 0 bases and J dropped 4 bases, with 9 bases sitting between them. The CDR3 consists of 14 residues. Per the germline V gene, CDR1 is SNHLY and CDR2 is FYNNEI. The CDR3 spells CASSEARGLYGYTF. The CDR3 nucleotides read TGTGCCAGCAGTGAAGCGCGGGGACTCTATGGCTACACCTTC.

This rearrangement joins TRBV9 to TRBJ1-5, with 7 bases aligning to TRBD1. Losses at the gene ends were 4 bases for V and 5 bases for J; bases not matched to a gene: 3. Germline CDR1 SGDLS, CDR2 YYNGEE. The CDR3 is made up of 13 amino acids. CDR3 bases: TGTGCCAGCAGCAGACAGGGCCATCAGCCCCAGCATTTT. Its protein is CASSRQGHQPQHF.

The chain recombines TRBV1 with TRBJ2-3; TRBD2, the D gene given by the table, was not confirmed from the DNA. TRBV1 is recorded as a pseudogene. The CDR3 extends over 18 amino acids. The CDR3 reads CTSSRVAGSCGHRDTQYF. The CDR3 region has the DNA TGCACCAGCAGCCGAGTTGCGGGGAGTTGCGGTCACAGAGATACGCAGTATTTT.

The DNA of the CDR3 is TGTGCCAGCAGCGCTAGAACCCTGACAGACTTTAATGAGCAGTTCTTC. It translates to CASSARTLTDFNEQFF. V and J are TRBV7-9 and TRBJ2-1; D perhaps matches TRBD1 (5 bases). Between the trimmed V and J ends, which lost 5 bases and 7 bases, there was a span of 21 bases. Looked up from germline, CDR1 is SEHNR and CDR2 is FQNEAQ (reference sequence). The CDR3 has 16 amino acids.

The chain uses TRBV7-2 and TRBJ2-7, with D unresolved. Trimming shortened V by 1 base and J by 2 bases, and 12 bases separated the two germline ends. From germline, CDR1 is SGHTA and CDR2 FQGNSA. The CDR3 runs 15 residues. The CDR3 DNA sequence: TGTGCCAGCAGCTTAGAGTTTGGGCGGACCTACGAGCAGTACTTC. As protein: CASSLEFGRTYEQYF.

The chain links TRBV6-1 to TRBJ2-1, with TRBD1 matching 7 bases. CDR3 length: 15 amino acids. Germline loops: CDR1 MNHNS, CDR2 SASEGT. The junction had 12 bases not matched to a gene; V was cut back by 4 bases and J by 9 bases. CDR3: CASSAETGYSGEQFF. In DNA, the CDR3 is TGTGCCAGCAGTGCTGAGACAGGGTACTCCGGTGAGCAGTTCTTC.

This rearrangement joins TRBV25-1 to TRBJ2-7; perhaps D is TRBD1 or TRBD2 (6 bases each). Germline V gene lookup returns CDR1 MGHDK and CDR2 SYGVNS. The CDR3 is 15 residues long. V was cut by 4 bases and J by 4 bases, with 17 bases left in between. The CDR3 DNA reads as TGTGCCAGCAGTGCGGCCGGCGGGACACAGTACGAGCAGTACTTC. This gives the protein CASSAAGGTQYEQYF.

V is TRBV6-8 and J is TRBJ2-7; TRBD1 agrees at 9 bases. CDR1 is MNHGY, CDR2 SAAAGT, per germline. The V gene end was trimmed by 5 bases and the J gene end by 5 bases; junction bases not matched to a gene: 16. This CDR3 is built from 17 residues. CDR3 loop: CASSKHRDREFVDEQYF. The CDR3 nucleotides are TGTGCCAGCAGTAAACACCGGGACAGGGAATTTGTGGACGAGCAGTACTTC.

J is TRBJ2-7 and V is TRBV6-1, with a weak D call TRBD2 (6 bases). This CDR3 comprises 13 residues. Germline-derived CDR1 and CDR2 are MNHNS and SASEGT. With 0 bases removed from V and 6 bases from J, the gap between germline ends came to 9 bases. CDR3 sequence reads: CASSEARGSEQYF. In nucleotides, the CDR3 is TGTGCCAGCAGTGAAGCGCGGGGCAGCGAGCAGTACTTC.

The chain couples TRBV10-3 to TRBJ2-1; 12 nucleotides align to TRBD2. Trimming at V came to 5 bases and at J to 6 bases, leaving 8 bases not matched to a gene. Germline CDR1 ENHRY, CDR2 SYGVKD. This CDR3 is 16 amino acids long. The CDR3 loop is CAISKRLAGVSNEQFF. CDR3 sequence (DNA): TGTGCCATCAGTAAACGACTAGCGGGAGTTAGCAATGAGCAGTTCTTC.

V and J are TRBV7-9 and TRBJ2-1; 8 bases align to TRBD1. V shed 5 bases, J shed 7 bases, and the junction held 4 bases outside the gene matches. The germline V gene has CDR1 SEHNR and CDR2 FQNEAQ (reference sequence). The CDR3 runs 13 residues. In DNA form, the CDR3 reads TGTGCCAGCAGCCCCAGGACAGGGAATGAGCAGTTCTTC. This codes for CASSPRTGNEQFF.

Concerning this clone itself: This CDR3 is also generated by other DNA sequences in the sample. V usage is TRBV28 and J usage is TRBJ1-1; D unclear. The CDR3 totals 14 residues. The germline gives CDR1 MDHEN, CDR2 SYDVKM. V was trimmed by 2 bases and J by 2 bases, leaving 9 bases between them. In DNA, the CDR3 is TGTGCCAGCAGTTTACTAGGATTTAACACTGAAGCTTTCTTT. Its protein is CASSLLGFNTEAFF.

V is TRBV5-5 and J is TRBJ2-7, with 9 bases that match TRBD1. Trimming at V came to 2 bases and at J to 2 bases, leaving 5 bases not matched to a gene. The CDR3 length is 15 residues. Germline CDR1 SGHKS, CDR2 YYEKEE (reference sequence). For the CDR3, the DNA is TGTGCCAGCAGCTTCGACAGGGGGTCAACCTACGAGCAGTACTTC. It translates to CASSFDRGSTYEQYF.

This sequence joins TRBV9 and TRBJ1-2; 12 nucleotides line up with TRBD1. Losses at the gene ends were 2 bases for V and 8 bases for J; bases not matched to a gene: 7. This CDR3 has 15 residues. Germline V lookup: CDR1 SGDLS, CDR2 YYNGEE. In DNA form, the CDR3 reads TGTGCCAGCAGCGTCATGGGACAGGGGGCTTTCGGCTACACCTTC. Amino acids: CASSVMGQGAFGYTF.

The J gene is TRBJ2-3, the V gene TRBV29-1; TRBD2 matches at 7 bases. Trimming cost V 6 bases and J 4 bases; bases outside gene matches: 4. The CDR3 runs to 12 residues. Germline loops: CDR1 SQVTM, CDR2 ANQGSEA. The CDR3 nucleotides are TGCAGCGTCCGAGCGGGATCAGATACGCAGTATTTT. Translating gives CSVRAGSDTQYF.

The chain combines TRBV5-8 with TRBJ2-2; D remains ambiguous. The CDR3 consists of 13 residues. CDR1 is SGHTS, CDR2 YDEGEE, per germline. The ends were cut back, 0 bases at V and 4 bases at J, with 4 bases in the middle. The CDR3 sequence: CASSLVVTGELFF. CDR3 nucleotide sequence: TGTGCCAGCAGCTTGGTGGTCACCGGGGAGCTGTTTTTT.

The CDR3 region is CASSRSGRLVEEQYF. The CDR3 nucleotides read TGTGCCAGCTCACGTTCGGGACGCCTTGTGGAAGAGCAGTACTTC. The rearrangement joins TRBV18 to TRBJ2-7; tentatively, D is TRBD1 or TRBD2 (5 bases each). Germline CDR1 and CDR2: KGHSH and LQKENI. Trimming stripped 4 bases from V and 7 bases from J, with 20 bases between. The CDR3 is made up of 15 amino acids.